The T cell receptor beta chain described here comes from a study of blood T cell repertoires in COVID-19. Across the study: T cells, B-cell-depleted T cells, or PBMCs provided the cDNA or gDNA that served as material.

Authors' data handling: Reference gene primer amplification gave nucleated cell count estimates. Data came from immunoSEQ multiplex PCR; TCRdb stores just in-frame clones and leaves some out. V, J and clone size are those of that table, while D and trimming were read from the DNA. The sample shows under 300,000 clones, 89% of them seen only once. The CDR3 length is 12 residues. With 1 base removed from V and 8 bases from J, the gap between germline ends came to 8 bases. The gene calls are TRBV12-3 or TRBV12-4 and TRBJ1-2; D perhaps matches TRBD1 (5 bases). This receptor was taken from a woman between 35 and 50 years old who had recovered from COVID-19. Sample: peripheral blood. The CDR3 reads CASSLGGAGYTF. The CDR3 DNA reads TGTGCCAGCAGTTTAGGGGGCGCGGGCTACACCTTC.